The present TCR beta chain was sequenced within a study of T cell repertoires in cytomegalovirus infection (dated by TCRdb to between 2018 and 2020). Concerning the study at large: Donor HLA type was relevant to the analysis, because carriage of CMV infection together with the matching HLA type was indicated by public TCR beta signatures.

This clonotype occurred once. The target of this receptor is not known. Base quality data are lacking; no much larger clone is found one base away. A lone read offers only weak evidence. CDR1 and CDR2, per the germline V gene (reference sequence), are SGHKS and YYEKEE. V is clipped by 0 bases and J by 4 bases, and the sequence between their germline boundaries is 7 bases long. Reading from cysteine to phenylalanine, the CDR3 counts 13 amino acids. Only the CDR3 DNA is retained, 39 bases long and in frame from the first base. Overall study results and their limits: The ex vivo response was dominated by HLA-C-restricted CMV-specific TCR beta clonotypes, and the single most frequent clonotype in two of eight donors was supplied by these HLA-C-restricted clonotypes. Carriers of CMV infection plus the relevant HLA type were discriminated by the cumulative frequency of public TCR beta family members in the study cohort and in an independent roughly 350-donor cohort.

Sequencing was performed on an Illumina HiSeq 1500. The public sequencing data were trimmed at Q25 with fastp and processed into clonotypes with MiXCR by TCRdb, which kept only in-frame beta chains. A single entry per CDR3 protein holds the most common genes and DNA from its merged rows. In all, the sample holds 200,000 or so distinct CDR3 sequences, and 25% to 30% of those were seen once. The top ten hold 30% to 40% of the sample. The chain couples TRBV5-5 to TRBJ1-1; the D gene remains uncertain. Sequences were obtained from PBMCs. This TCR came from a human donor in good health (CMV status not recorded). Some clones in this sample may be carry-over from other donors' samples. This receptor carries the CDR3 CASSLGSPTEAFF. The sequenced DNA is TGTGCCAGCAGCTTGGGATCCCCCACTGAAGCTTTCTTT.